Presented here are 3 T cell receptor beta chains from one specimen sequenced in a study of identical twins. MiXCR, applied by TCRdb to the 5' RACE reads, yields one record per CDR3 protein. The repertoire includes 750,000 to 950,000 distinct CDR3 sequences, roughly 12% of them detected once, and 1.5% to 2% sits in the top ten. These data are also associated with another study on yellow fever vaccine responses in identical twins.

Sequencing used PBMCs. These receptors all come from a woman aged 18-29 years in good health.

The chain employs TRBV29-1 and TRBJ2-3, with D perhaps given as TRBD1 or TRBD2 (6 bases each). V was trimmed by 6 bases and J by 6 bases, leaving 16 bases between them. The CDR3 spans 13 residues. Germline V CDR1 and CDR2: SQVTM, ANQGSEA. The CDR3 sequence: CSVGALAGDTQYF. The CDR3 DNA is TGCAGCGTGGGGGCACTAGCAGGGGATACGCAGTATTTT.

The table lists this clonotype with a few counts. The chain couples TRBV12-3 or TRBV12-4 to TRBJ2-6; D is undetermined. V was trimmed by 6 bases and J by 0 bases, leaving 12 bases between them. There are 16 residues in the CDR3. The CDR3: CASRTSPSSGANVLTF. CDR3 coding DNA: TGTGCCAGCAGGACATCTCCAAGCTCTGGGGCCAACGTCCTGACTTTC.

This clonotype was observed a handful of times. The chain has TRBV5-6 and TRBJ2-2; tentative D call: TRBD1 (6 bases). This CDR3 comprises 16 residues. CDR1 and CDR2 from the germline V gene are SGHDT and YYEEEE. V was shortened by 2 bases and J by 2 bases, with 13 bases between the two germline ends. CDR3 DNA: TGTGCCAGCAGCTTACCTCCGGGACAAAACACCGGGGAGCTGTTTTTT. As protein: CASSLPPGQNTGELFF.